Shown below are 8 T cell receptor beta chains from a single sample sequenced in a study of CD8+CD57+ T cells in acquired aplastic anemia. Patients chosen for sequencing had shown CD8+CD57+ cell expansion by flow cytometry. Profiling of TCR beta VDJ combinations and CDR3 sequences used genomic DNA as template. TCRdb analysed the reads with MiXCR anew, one entry per CDR3 protein. The sample lists 150,000 to 200,000 distinct CDR3 sequences, less than 60% occurring once. Sequencing was performed on sorted CD4+, CD8+, or CD8+CD57+ T cells (not recorded which) from PBMCs. The receptors shown here come from a human donor with aplastic anemia.

In this sample, this clonotype turned up many times. J is TRBJ1-1 and V is TRBV12-3 or TRBV12-4; no definite D call. V was clipped by 7 bases and J by 1 base, with 10 bases between them. The CDR3 loop spans 13 amino acids. In DNA form, the CDR3 reads TGTGCCAGCATCGGGATTTCGAACACTGAAGCTTTCTTT. This gives the protein CASIGISNTEAFF.

Worth noting for this clonotype: This may be a read error, as it is one base from a much larger clone. The chain links TRBV6-1 to TRBJ2-1; possible D gene TRBD1, 5 bases. The germline V gene encodes CDR1 MNHNS and CDR2 SASEGT. V was clipped by 7 bases and J by 5 bases, with 9 bases between them. This CDR3 is 12 amino acids long. CDR3 nucleotides: TGTGCCAGCATTCCCAGGGACAATGAGCAGTTCTTC. Translating it yields CASIPRDNEQFF.

As regards this clonotype: The junction departs from germline at one end; a sequencing error may be responsible. The chain combines TRBV10-1 with TRBJ1-5; D might be TRBD1 (5 bases). Germline CDR1 reads WNHNN; CDR2 reads SYGVQD (reference sequence). CDR3 length equals 15 residues. The CDR3 region is CASRSPRRANQPQHF. For the CDR3, the DNA is TGTGCCAGCAGGAGCCCTCGCAGGGCGAATCAGCCCCAGCATTTT.

The chain couples TRBV7-9 to TRBJ2-7; D not resolved. The CDR3 loop spans 13 amino acids. The germline V gene has CDR1 SEHNR and CDR2 FQNEAQ (reference sequence). Between the trimmed V and J ends, which lost 4 bases and 2 bases, there was a span of 9 bases. CDR3 sequence: CASSSKGPYEQYF. In DNA, the CDR3 is TGTGCCAGCAGCTCTAAGGGTCCCTACGAGCAGTACTTC.

V gene TRBV7-2 combines with J gene TRBJ1-1; no firm D call. CDR1 and CDR2 (germline): SGHTA, FQGNSA. The CDR3 contains 11 residues. This CDR3 is CALDRQSEAFF. The CDR3 coding sequence is TGTGCGCTGGATCGTCAGAGTGAAGCTTTCTTT. The whole variable domain, remainder taken from reference TRBV7-2 and TRBJ1-1, is GAGVSQSPSNKVTEKGKDVELRCDPISGHTALYWYRQSLGQGLEFLIYFQGNSAPDKSGLPSDRFSAERTGGSVSTLTIQRTQQEDSAVYLCALDRQSEAFFGQGTRLTVV.

This clonotype was observed at least ten times. The rearrangement links TRBV20-1 to TRBJ1-4, with D perhaps matching TRBD1 (5 bases). V was clipped by 1 base and J by 8 bases, with 14 bases between them. The germline CDR1 and CDR2 sequences are DFQATT and SNEGSKA (reference sequence). The CDR3 runs 14 residues. The CDR3 region has the DNA TGCAGTGCTAGAGTAGGGGCCACGGGGGAAAAACTGTTTTTT. It yields the protein CSARVGATGEKLFF.

Many counts were recorded for this clonotype. The chain has TRBV6-1 and TRBJ1-3, with TRBD1 as a possible D gene (6 bases). Trimming cost V 2 bases and J 0 bases, with 8 bases left between them. This CDR3 is built from 15 residues. Per the germline V gene, CDR1 is MNHNS and CDR2 is SASEGT. In nucleotides, the CDR3 is TGTGCCAGCAGTGAACAGGGGAGCTCTGGAAACACCATATATTTT. Its protein product is CASSEQGSSGNTIYF.

Note on this clonotype: A clone one base away is much larger, so this may be a read error. The chain links TRBV20-1 to TRBJ1-3; the match to TRBD1 covers 9 bases. The CDR3 has 14 amino acids. From germline, CDR1 is DFQATT and CDR2 SNEGSKA (reference sequence). As DNA, the CDR3 is TGCAGTGCCCTAGACAGGGGGTCTGGAAACACCATATGTTTT. This codes for CSALDRGSGNTICF.